The entry below gives a single T cell receptor beta chain sequence along with its context. Its antigen is not known. The data were obtained in a study of T cells expressing NK-cell markers. Overall study: Sorted CD3+CD56-NKG2C+, CD3+CD56+NKG2C- and CD3+CD56+NKG2C+ T cells were the source of the TCR beta repertoires. One of the eight sequenced donors was seronegative, whereas the other seven were HCMV-seropositive. Study-level findings and limits: Each of several donors carried dominant NKG2C+ clonotypes accounting for about 1.0-8% of CD8+ T cells.

The authors generated TCR beta cDNA through 5'RACE template switching with UMIs. TCRdb derives one entry per CDR3 protein from the 5' RACE reads, leaving out DNA. This sample's clone table lists about 260,000 distinct CDR3 sequences. Germline assignment: CDR1 SGHNT and CDR2 YYREEE (reference sequence). The CDR3 totals 15 residues. This receptor was taken from a man in his late teens or twenties in good health. The sequenced material came from blood T cells: a sorted CD56 or NKG2C T cell subset, CD4+ or CD8+ T cells, or bulk PBMC T cells (not recorded which). The chain couples TRBV5-4 to TRBJ1-4; TCRdb designates TRBD1, a call that cannot be tested without DNA. CDR3 sequence reads: CASSRQGATNEKLFF.